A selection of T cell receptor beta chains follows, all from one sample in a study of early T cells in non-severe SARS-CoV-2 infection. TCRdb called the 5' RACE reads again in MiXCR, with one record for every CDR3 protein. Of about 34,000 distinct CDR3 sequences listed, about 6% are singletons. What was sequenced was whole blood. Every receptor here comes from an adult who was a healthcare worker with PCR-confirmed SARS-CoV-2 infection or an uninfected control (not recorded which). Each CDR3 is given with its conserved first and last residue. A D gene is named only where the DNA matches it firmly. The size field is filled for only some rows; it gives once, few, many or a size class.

cdr3_aa: CASSIDSYQPQHF
cdr3_nt: TGTGCCAGCTCCATTGACAGTTATCAGCCCCAGCATTTT
d_call: NA
j_call: TRBJ1-5
clone_size: few
v_call: TRBV18

cdr3_aa: CSASPGPGQPQHF
cdr3_nt: TGCAGTGCTAGTCCCGGCCCCGGTCAGCCCCAGCATTTT
d_call: NA
j_call: TRBJ1-5
clone_size: many
v_call: TRBV20-1

cdr3_aa: CASSPGTGELFF
cdr3_nt: TGTGCCAGCAGCCCCGGGACCGGGGAGCTGTTTTTT
d_call: NA
j_call: TRBJ2-2
clone_size: many
v_call: TRBV11-3

cdr3_aa: CASSVSGRELFF
cdr3_nt: TGTGCCAGCAGTGTATCAGGGAGGGAGCTGTTTTTT
d_call: NA
j_call: TRBJ2-2
clone_size: many
v_call: TRBV27

cdr3_aa: CASRNEGMAFF
cdr3_nt: TGTGCCAGCAGGAATGAGGGAATGGCTTTCTTT
d_call: NA
j_call: TRBJ1-1
clone_size: NA
v_call: TRBV28

cdr3_aa: CSARDFRAHEQFF
cdr3_nt: TGCAGTGCTAGAGACTTCAGGGCCCATGAGCAGTTCTTC
d_call: NA
j_call: TRBJ2-1
clone_size: medium-sized
v_call: TRBV20-1

cdr3_aa: CASRNYRGSYEQYF
cdr3_nt: TGTGCCAGCAGGAACTACAGGGGCTCCTACGAGCAGTACTTC
d_call: TRBD1
j_call: TRBJ2-7
clone_size: many
v_call: TRBV28

cdr3_aa: CASSSTVGNTIYF
cdr3_nt: TGTGCCAGCAGTTCGACAGTTGGAAACACCATATATTTT
d_call: NA
j_call: TRBJ1-3
clone_size: NA
v_call: TRBV6-5

cdr3_aa: CASRKGAGGQETQYF
cdr3_nt: TGTGCCAGCAGGAAAGGAGCGGGGGGGCAAGAGACCCAGTACTTC
d_call: TRBD2
j_call: TRBJ2-5
clone_size: NA
v_call: TRBV6-6

cdr3_aa: CASSSTDGYTF
cdr3_nt: TGTGCCAGCAGCTCGACAGATGGCTACACCTTC
d_call: NA
j_call: TRBJ1-2
clone_size: many
v_call: TRBV5-6

cdr3_aa: CASSLTVNQPQHF
cdr3_nt: TGTGCCAGCTCACTGACAGTAAATCAGCCCCAGCATTTT
d_call: NA
j_call: TRBJ1-5
clone_size: NA
v_call: TRBV18

cdr3_aa: CSAMGQMWSNQPQHF
cdr3_nt: TGCAGTGCTATGGGGCAAATGTGGAGCAATCAGCCCCAGCATTTT
d_call: NA
j_call: TRBJ1-5
clone_size: many
v_call: TRBV20-1

cdr3_aa: CASGLGQDNEQFF
cdr3_nt: TGTGCTAGTGGTTTGGGACAGGACAATGAGCAGTTCTTC
d_call: NA
j_call: TRBJ2-1
clone_size: NA
v_call: TRBV12-5

cdr3_aa: CASSQERNSPLHF
cdr3_nt: TGCGCCAGCAGCCAAGAACGGAATTCACCCCTCCACTTT
d_call: NA
j_call: TRBJ1-6
clone_size: many
v_call: TRBV4-1

cdr3_aa: CASSLRANYGYTF
cdr3_nt: TGTGCCAGCAGTTTAAGAGCTAACTATGGCTACACCTTC
d_call: NA
j_call: TRBJ1-2
clone_size: many
v_call: TRBV27

cdr3_aa: CASTTPRAKETQYF
cdr3_nt: TGTGCCAGCACCACCCCCCGAGCGAAGGAGACCCAGTACTTC
d_call: NA
j_call: TRBJ2-5
clone_size: many
v_call: TRBV21-1

cdr3_aa: CSAIPLTSGGQETQYF
cdr3_nt: TGCAGTGCTATTCCCCTGACTAGCGGGGGGCAAGAGACCCAGTACTTC
d_call: TRBD2
j_call: TRBJ2-5
clone_size: few
v_call: TRBV20-1

cdr3_aa: CASSLARAVQETQYF
cdr3_nt: TGTGCCAGCAGCTTAGCGCGGGCAGTCCAAGAGACCCAGTACTTC
d_call: NA
j_call: TRBJ2-5
clone_size: many
v_call: TRBV7-2

cdr3_aa: CASSSYRQGVSLNEQFF
cdr3_nt: TGTGCCAGCAGTTCCTACCGACAGGGTGTATCCCTCAATGAGCAGTTCTTC
d_call: TRBD1
j_call: TRBJ2-1
clone_size: many
v_call: TRBV12-3/TRBV12-4

cdr3_aa: CAWRKTGSSGGYTF
cdr3_nt: TGTGCCTGGAGGAAGACAGGCTCAAGTGGAGGCTACACCTTC
d_call: NA
j_call: TRBJ1-2
clone_size: NA
v_call: TRBV30

cdr3_aa: CASSLSGSLAKNIQYF
cdr3_nt: TGTGCCAGCAGTTTATCAGGGAGTTTAGCCAAAAACATTCAGTACTTC
d_call: NA
j_call: TRBJ2-4
clone_size: NA
v_call: TRBV28

cdr3_aa: CASSDSRNQPQHF
cdr3_nt: TGTGCCAGCAGTGACAGTCGCAATCAGCCCCAGCATTTT
d_call: NA
j_call: TRBJ1-5
clone_size: many
v_call: TRBV2

cdr3_aa: CASSTVPSYEQYF
cdr3_nt: TGTGCCAGCAGCACCGTTCCGTCCTACGAGCAGTACTTC
d_call: NA
j_call: TRBJ2-7
clone_size: many
v_call: TRBV12-3/TRBV12-4

cdr3_aa: CASSPGQGTSYEQYF
cdr3_nt: TGTGCCAGCTCACCAGGACAGGGAACTTCCTACGAGCAGTACTTC
d_call: TRBD1
j_call: TRBJ2-7
clone_size: many
v_call: TRBV18

cdr3_aa: CASSSQRGSTDTQYF
cdr3_nt: TGCGCCAGCAGCTCACAGCGGGGGAGCACAGATACGCAGTATTTT
d_call: TRBD2
j_call: TRBJ2-3
clone_size: many
v_call: TRBV5-1

cdr3_aa: CASSRPGTGGNTEAFF
cdr3_nt: TGTGCCAGCAGCCGCCCCGGGACAGGGGGGAACACTGAAGCTTTCTTT
d_call: TRBD1
j_call: TRBJ1-1
clone_size: few
v_call: TRBV27

cdr3_aa: CASSQGGHNSPLHF
cdr3_nt: TGTGCCAGCAGCCAAGGAGGGCATAATTCACCCCTCCACTTT
d_call: NA
j_call: TRBJ1-6
clone_size: NA
v_call: TRBV3-1

cdr3_aa: CASSFSYNSPLHF
cdr3_nt: TGTGCCAGCAGCTTTAGTTATAATTCACCCCTCCACTTT
d_call: NA
j_call: TRBJ1-6
clone_size: NA
v_call: TRBV7-6

cdr3_aa: CASSRNNQPQHF
cdr3_nt: TGTGCCAGCAGTCGGAACAATCAGCCCCAGCATTTT
d_call: NA
j_call: TRBJ1-5
clone_size: many
v_call: TRBV12-3/TRBV12-4

cdr3_aa: CASSDTRPGQGLNEQYF
cdr3_nt: TGTGCCAGCAGCGACACCAGACCGGGACAGGGGTTGAACGAGCAGTACTTC
d_call: TRBD1
j_call: TRBJ2-7
clone_size: many
v_call: TRBV6-6

cdr3_aa: CASRSGQGGNQPQHF
cdr3_nt: TGTGCCAGCAGATCCGGACAGGGCGGAAATCAGCCCCAGCATTTT
d_call: TRBD1
j_call: TRBJ1-5
clone_size: many
v_call: TRBV7-2

cdr3_aa: CASSPVDYGYTF
cdr3_nt: TGTGCCAGCTCACCTGTGGACTATGGCTACACCTTC
d_call: NA
j_call: TRBJ1-2
clone_size: many
v_call: TRBV18

cdr3_aa: CASTPGGGVNEQFF
cdr3_nt: TGTGCCAGCACCCCTGGCGGGGGGGTTAATGAGCAGTTCTTC
d_call: TRBD2
j_call: TRBJ2-1
clone_size: many
v_call: TRBV12-3/TRBV12-4

cdr3_aa: CASSQVRAGTRGEQYF
cdr3_nt: TGTGCCAGCAGCCAAGTTCGGGCAGGGACAAGGGGCGAGCAGTACTTC
d_call: NA
j_call: TRBJ2-7
clone_size: few
v_call: TRBV3-1

cdr3_aa: CASRGRMGDTDTQYF
cdr3_nt: TGCGCCAGCCGGGGGAGGATGGGGGACACAGATACGCAGTATTTT
d_call: NA
j_call: TRBJ2-3
clone_size: few
v_call: TRBV5-1

cdr3_aa: CASSLVSNQPQHF
cdr3_nt: TGTGCCAGCAGCTTAGTAAGCAATCAGCCCCAGCATTTT
d_call: NA
j_call: TRBJ1-5
clone_size: many
v_call: TRBV11-2

cdr3_aa: CSATPRTGLYTEAFF
cdr3_nt: TGCAGTGCTACTCCTCGGACAGGGTTATACACTGAAGCTTTCTTT
d_call: TRBD1
j_call: TRBJ1-1
clone_size: many
v_call: TRBV20-1

cdr3_aa: CASSGDYNSPLHF
cdr3_nt: TGCGCCAGCAGTGGGGACTATAATTCACCCCTCCACTTT
d_call: NA
j_call: TRBJ1-6
clone_size: many
v_call: TRBV10-1

cdr3_aa: CASSLGTGDPPHFYEQYF
cdr3_nt: TGTGCCAGCAGCCTCGGGACAGGGGATCCACCCCACTTCTACGAGCAGTACTTC
d_call: TRBD1
j_call: TRBJ2-7
clone_size: many
v_call: TRBV7-2

cdr3_aa: CAIMAATTYEQYF
cdr3_nt: TGTGCCATCATGGCGGCCACCACCTACGAGCAGTACTTC
d_call: NA
j_call: TRBJ2-7
clone_size: NA
v_call: TRBV10-3

cdr3_aa: CASSPDRGTDTQYF
cdr3_nt: TGTGCCAGCAGCCCGGACAGGGGCACAGATACGCAGTATTTT
d_call: TRBD1
j_call: TRBJ2-3
clone_size: many
v_call: TRBV7-2

cdr3_aa: CSVEDQADTQYF
cdr3_nt: TGCAGCGTTGAAGATCAGGCAGATACGCAGTATTTT
d_call: NA
j_call: TRBJ2-3
clone_size: many
v_call: TRBV29-1

cdr3_aa: CASSLRDPYNEQFF
cdr3_nt: TGTGCCAGCAGTTTACGGGACCCATACAATGAGCAGTTCTTC
d_call: NA
j_call: TRBJ2-1
clone_size: many
v_call: TRBV27

cdr3_aa: CSADFGQGKNEQFF
cdr3_nt: TGCAGTGCTGATTTCGGACAGGGGAAAAATGAGCAGTTCTTC
d_call: TRBD1
j_call: TRBJ2-1
clone_size: many
v_call: TRBV20-1

cdr3_aa: CASSFTGTEPNYGYTF
cdr3_nt: TGTGCCAGCAGCTTCACCGGGACAGAGCCAAACTATGGCTACACTTTC
d_call: TRBD1
j_call: TRBJ1-2
clone_size: many
v_call: TRBV7-2

cdr3_aa: CASSLGFRGRDGYTF
cdr3_nt: TGTGCCAGCAGCTTAGGGTTCCGGGGGCGCGATGGCTACACCTTC
d_call: NA
j_call: TRBJ1-2
clone_size: many
v_call: TRBV7-2

cdr3_aa: CASKGSEGEQETQYF
cdr3_nt: TGTGCCTCAAAGGGTAGCGAGGGGGAACAAGAGACCCAGTACTTC
d_call: NA
j_call: TRBJ2-5
clone_size: few
v_call: TRBV5-3

cdr3_aa: CASSDSAISEQYF
cdr3_nt: TGTGCCAGCAGTGACTCCGCTATCTCCGAGCAGTACTTC
d_call: NA
j_call: TRBJ2-7
clone_size: few
v_call: TRBV6-4

cdr3_aa: CASSPRDRAHEQYF
cdr3_nt: TGTGCCAGCAGCCCAAGGGACAGGGCACACGAGCAGTACTTC
d_call: TRBD1
j_call: TRBJ2-7
clone_size: many
v_call: TRBV7-2

cdr3_aa: CASRGRGYNEQFF
cdr3_nt: TGTGCCAGCAGAGGGAGAGGGTACAATGAGCAGTTCTTC
d_call: NA
j_call: TRBJ2-1
clone_size: many
v_call: TRBV12-3/TRBV12-4

cdr3_aa: CSAPAGWRSADTQYF
cdr3_nt: TGCAGTGCCCCGGCTGGGTGGAGGAGTGCAGATACGCAGTATTTT
d_call: NA
j_call: TRBJ2-3
clone_size: few
v_call: TRBV20-1

cdr3_aa: CASSVGTATTNEKLFF
cdr3_nt: TGTGCCAGCAGCGTAGGCACTGCTACAACTAATGAAAAACTGTTTTTT
d_call: NA
j_call: TRBJ1-4
clone_size: many
v_call: TRBV9

cdr3_aa: CASTPSSGGTDTQYF
cdr3_nt: TGTGCCAGCACCCCGAGTAGCGGGGGCACAGATACGCAGTATTTT
d_call: TRBD2
j_call: TRBJ2-3
clone_size: many
v_call: TRBV27

cdr3_aa: CAWSAGYYGYTF
cdr3_nt: TGTGCCTGGAGTGCGGGCTACTATGGCTACACCTTC
d_call: NA
j_call: TRBJ1-2
clone_size: NA
v_call: TRBV30

cdr3_aa: CASSSRGEAFF
cdr3_nt: TGTGCCAGCAGCAGCCGGGGCGAAGCTTTCTTT
d_call: NA
j_call: TRBJ1-1
clone_size: many
v_call: TRBV7-6

cdr3_aa: CASSSESGRQETQYF
cdr3_nt: TGTGCCAGCAGTTCTGAGTCGGGACGGCAAGAGACCCAGTACTTC
d_call: NA
j_call: TRBJ2-5
clone_size: medium-sized
v_call: TRBV2

cdr3_aa: CASSLHRDNSPLHF
cdr3_nt: TGTGCCAGCAGCCTCCACAGGGATAATTCACCCCTCCACTTT
d_call: NA
j_call: TRBJ1-6
clone_size: few
v_call: TRBV12-3/TRBV12-4

cdr3_aa: CASRGDRSNTGELFF
cdr3_nt: TGTGCCAGCAGGGGGGACAGGTCAAACACCGGGGAGCTGTTTTTT
d_call: TRBD1
j_call: TRBJ2-2
clone_size: many
v_call: TRBV12-3/TRBV12-4